This T cell receptor beta chain originates from a study of blood T cell repertoires in COVID-19. Study-level information: Samples representing acute and convalescent COVID-19 were sourced from the United States, Italy and Spain. The cDNA or gDNA used as material had been derived from T cells, B-cell-depleted T cells, or PBMCs.

In the original workflow: Estimation of nucleated cell counts relied on the amplification of reference gene primers. Only in-frame clones appear in the TCRdb table, and some are missing; sequencing was by immunoSEQ multiplex PCR. D and trimming were read from the DNA, whereas the V and J calls and clone size are those reported in that table. The sample lists 500,000 to 600,000 clones; 70% to 90% were seen once. CDR1 is SEHNR, CDR2 FQNEAQ, per germline (reference sequence). With 6 bases removed from V and 0 bases from J, the gap between germline ends came to 9 bases. The CDR3 is 14 residues long. The Seattle patients joined while their infection was active and were tracked longitudinally afterward.

The receptor's source is a woman in her forties or fifties with COVID-19, enrolled during active disease. This chain connects TRBV7-9 to TRBJ2-1; no definite D call. The sequenced sample consisted of peripheral blood. The CDR3 bases are TGTGCCAGCAGGGCCGCAAGCTCCTACAATGAGCAGTTCTTC. As protein: CASRAASSYNEQFF.